The 32 T cell receptor beta chains below come from one sample, sequenced in a study of response to subunit inactivated influenza vaccine. TCRdb ran MiXCR on the RT-PCR reads and lists one entry per CDR3 protein. This table has about 620,000 distinct CDR3 sequences, approximately 11% appearing once. This same sample was also taken into another study, of T cells expressing NK-cell markers. As that report states: Generation of TCR beta cDNA was performed by 5'RACE template switching incorporating UMIs.

The specimen comprised PBMCs from blood, sampled on the day of vaccination. The receptors originated from a man aged 45-65 years who received an inactivated influenza vaccine.

This clonotype was seen repeatedly, ten times or more. The rearrangement links TRBV11-2 to TRBJ2-2; D not certain. Between the trimmed V and J ends, which lost 5 bases and 5 bases, there was a span of 12 bases. The length of the CDR3 is 14 residues. CDR1 and CDR2 (germline): SGHAT, FQNNGV. The CDR3 region is CASSTRIVTGELFF. In DNA form, the CDR3 reads TGTGCCAGCAGCACACGAATAGTGACCGGGGAGCTGTTTTTT.

The genes are TRBV6-1 and TRBJ2-7, with D tentatively TRBD2 (6 bases). Trimming pared 6 bases from V and 2 bases from J, leaving 14 bases between. There are 14 residues in the CDR3. In germline, CDR1 is MNHNS, CDR2 SASEGT. The CDR3 region has the DNA TGTGCCAGCAGCCTCAGCGGGTTCACCTACGAGCAGTACTTC. The encoded protein is CASSLSGFTYEQYF.

This clonotype was detected ten times or more. V is TRBV20-1 and J is TRBJ2-7; no reliable D call. V lost 5 bases to trimming and J lost 4 bases, with 15 bases between them. This CDR3 is built from 13 residues. CDR1 DFQATT and CDR2 SNEGSKA come from the germline V gene (reference sequence). The CDR3 nucleotides are TGCAGTGCTGTCCCCCCATATCCTTACGAGCAGTACTTC. Encoded protein: CSAVPPYPYEQYF.

This clonotype was detected a few times. The rearrangement links TRBV10-3 to TRBJ2-5; D gene unclear. V lost 2 bases and J lost 5, with 12 bases in between. This CDR3 comprises 14 residues. Germline-derived CDR1 and CDR2 are ENHRY and SYGVKD. The DNA of the CDR3 is TGTGCCATCAGTGAGCCGAACAGTGGGGAGACCCAGTACTTC. It codes for CAISEPNSGETQYF.

This clonotype was detected only once. The chain's CDR3 is CASSQGSHGGETQYF. CDR3 DNA sequence: TGCGCCAGCAGCCAGGGTTCCCATGGGGGGGAGACCCAGTACTTC. This chain uses TRBV5-1 with TRBJ2-5; a weak D match, TRBD2 (6 bases). Germline V CDR1 and CDR2: SGHRS, YFSETQ. The length of the CDR3 is 15 residues. Trimming stripped 4 bases from V and 5 bases from J, with 18 bases between.

This clonotype was detected a few times. The V call is TRBV4-3, the J call TRBJ1-4; no reliable D call. In germline, CDR1 is LGHNA, CDR2 YSLEER. This CDR3 has 15 residues. V was shortened by 1 base and J by 3 bases, with 9 bases between the two germline ends. The CDR3 bases are TGCGCCAGCAGCCAAGCCCAGGCGTCTAATGAAAAACTGTTTTTT. Residues: CASSQAQASNEKLFF.

The rearrangement links TRBV20-1 to TRBJ2-4; D ambiguous. This CDR3 comprises 12 residues. Germline V CDR1 and CDR2: DFQATT, SNEGSKA (reference sequence). V dropped 6 bases and J dropped 6 bases, with 12 bases sitting between them. CDR3 DNA: TGCAGTGCCCCGGACGATGGAAACATTCAGTACTTC. Translation gives CSAPDDGNIQYF.

This clonotype was counted ten times or more. V usage is TRBV5-1 and J usage is TRBJ2-7; no reliable D call. This CDR3 spans 14 amino acids. Trimming removed 0 bases at V and 2 bases at J, with 9 bases between. Germline V gene sequence: CDR1 SGHRS, CDR2 YFSETQ. The CDR3 sequence: CASSLGYSTYEQYF. The DNA of the CDR3 is TGCGCCAGCAGCTTGGGGTACAGCACCTACGAGCAGTACTTC. Based on the CDR3 plus reference TRBV5-1 and TRBJ2-7, the full variable domain is KAGVTQTPRYLIKTRGQQVTLSCSPISGHRSVSWYQQTPGQGLQFLFEYFSETQRNKGNFPGRFSGRQFSNSRSEMNVSTLELGDSALYLCASSLGYSTYEQYFGPGTRLTVT.

This clonotype came up a few times. The V call is TRBV6-2 or TRBV6-3, the J call TRBJ2-1; 8 nucleotides align to TRBD2. The CDR3 is 14 residues long. The germline gives CDR1 MNHEY, CDR2 SVGEGT. Trimming removed 0 bases from V and 9 bases from J; junction bases left unmatched: 4. The CDR3 coding sequence is TGTGCCAGCAGTTACTCGATAAGCGGGGGTGAGCAGTTCTTC. This codes for CASSYSISGGEQFF.

The V call is TRBV28, the J call TRBJ1-2; D uncertain. Per germline, CDR1 MDHEN and CDR2 SYDVKM. Trimming cost V 4 bases and J 4 bases, with 16 bases left between them. The CDR3 has 15 amino acids. CDR3 nucleotide sequence: TGTGCCAGCAGTTCACCTCTAGGCACGGGCTATGGCTACACCTTC. Residues: CASSSPLGTGYGYTF.

This clonotype was detected a few times. V usage is TRBV27 and J usage is TRBJ2-1; the D gene is possibly TRBD2 (6 bases). Deletions cut 5 bases from V and 4 bases from J, with 15 bases between. Germline loops: CDR1 MNHEY, CDR2 SMNVEV (reference sequence). This CDR3 spans 15 amino acids. In nucleotides, the CDR3 is TGTGCCAGCAGTCCCTCGGGACTTACTTACAATGAGCAGTTCTTC. The encoded protein is CASSPSGLTYNEQFF.

This chain joins TRBV5-5 and TRBJ2-5; D might be TRBD1 (5 bases). There are 13 residues in the CDR3. Between the trimmed V and J ends, which lost 4 bases and 5 bases, there was a span of 12 bases. Germline V gives CDR1 SGHKS, CDR2 YYEKEE (reference sequence). The CDR3 spells CASSPTPGETQYF. CDR3 coding DNA: TGTGCCAGCAGCCCGACCCCAGGGGAGACCCAGTACTTC. The entire variable domain, with the rest obtained from reference TRBV5-5 and TRBJ2-5, is as follows: DAGVTQSPTHLIKTRGQQVTLRCSPISGHKSVSWYQQVLGQGPQFIFQYYEKEERGRGNFPDRFSARQFPNYSSELNVNALLLGDSALYLCASSPTPGETQYFGPGTRLLVL.

Comments on this clonotype: A clone one base away is much larger, so this may be a read error. This chain joins TRBV29-1 and TRBJ2-7; unclear D gene. The germline CDR1 and CDR2 sequences are SQVTM and ANQGSEA. V was cut by 4 bases and J by 5 bases, with 6 bases left in between. The CDR3 extends over 10 amino acids. The CDR3 bases are TGCAGCGTTGGATATAACGAGCAGTACTTC. This sequence encodes CSVGYNEQYF.

This clonotype was detected a few times. The gene calls are TRBV20-1 and TRBJ1-5, with D perhaps TRBD1 (6 bases). This CDR3 is 14 amino acids long. Between the trimmed V and J ends, which lost 5 bases and 3 bases, there was a span of 14 bases. The germline V gene has CDR1 DFQATT and CDR2 SNEGSKA (reference sequence). In DNA form, the CDR3 reads TGCAGTGCTCGAATCACAGGGAACAATCAGCCCCAGCATTTT. It yields the protein CSARITGNNQPQHF.

The table lists this clonotype with many counts. The genes are TRBV12-3 or TRBV12-4 and TRBJ1-1; 10 positions agree with TRBD1. V dropped 4 bases and J dropped 2; count of bases not matched to a gene: 10. The CDR3 is 17 amino acids. Here the CDR3 DNA reads TGTGCCAGCAGTTCCGGGGACAGGGGAATATCCAACACTGAAGCTTTCTTT. It specifies CASSSGDRGISNTEAFF.

This clonotype was seen at least ten times. This CDR3 is missing its conserved last phenylalanine or tryptophan, likely due to a read error. It is unclear where the CDR3 begins or ends on the DNA, so no DNA is shown, and the CDR3 is as TCRdb lists it. V and J are TRBV14 and TRBJ1-1. The CDR3 is 9 residues long, counting both termini. Germline values: CDR1 SGHDN, CDR2 FVKESK. The CDR3: CASSPDCGT.

This clonotype was found many times. The CDR3 spells CASSSGTGDEQFF. The CDR3 nucleotides are TGTGCCAGCAGCTCTGGGACGGGCGATGAGCAGTTCTTC. The gene calls are TRBV7-3 and TRBJ2-1; TRBD1 or TRBD2 may be the D gene (5 bases each). V was pared by 4 bases and J by 8 bases, with 12 bases between. CDR3 length: 13 residues. The germline V gene has CDR1 SGHTA and CDR2 FQGTGA.

This clonotype was found a few times. The chain recombines TRBV20-1 with TRBJ2-3, with 14 bases fitting TRBD2. V lost 7 bases and J lost 1; bases outside the gene matches: 7. The CDR3 consists of 16 residues. Germline lookup yields CDR1 DFQATT and CDR2 SNEGSKA (reference sequence). In nucleotides, the CDR3 is TGCAGTGGCCGACTAGCGGGGGGGCAGGGCACAGATACGCAGTATTTT. Translated, it gives CSGRLAGGQGTDTQYF.

This clonotype was picked up many times. The genes are TRBV15 and TRBJ1-2; D unresolved. The CDR3 runs to 15 residues. Germline CDR1 LNHNV, CDR2 YYDKDF (reference sequence). Trimming cost V 3 bases and J 7 bases, with 18 bases left between them. The CDR3 loop is CATSSLGLGASGYTF. DNA for the CDR3: TGTGCCACCAGCAGTTTAGGTTTAGGAGCAAGTGGCTACACCTTC.

This chain uses TRBV5-1 with TRBJ2-7, with D perhaps given as TRBD1 or TRBD2 (5 bases each). Germline CDR1 reads SGHRS; CDR2 reads YFSETQ. Between the trimmed V and J ends, which lost 4 bases and 0 bases, there was a span of 14 bases. The CDR3 is 15 residues long. DNA of the CDR3: TGCGCCAGCAGCCGGGCCGGGACGGGCTCCTACGAGCAGTACTTC. This codes for CASSRAGTGSYEQYF. The full variable domain, rest sourced from reference TRBV5-1 and TRBJ2-7, is KAGVTQTPRYLIKTRGQQVTLSCSPISGHRSVSWYQQTPGQGLQFLFEYFSETQRNKGNFPGRFSGRQFSNSRSEMNVSTLELGDSALYLCASSRAGTGSYEQYFGPGTRLTVT.

This clonotype was seen many times. The chain couples TRBV5-4 to TRBJ2-1; no clear D. CDR3 length: 16 residues. V gave up 4 bases and J gave up 4 bases, with 18 bases separating them. Germline-derived CDR1 and CDR2 are SGHNT and YYREEE (reference sequence). The DNA of the CDR3 is TGTGCCAGCAGCCCCTTTCAAGGCACGCGGTACAATGAGCAGTTCTTC. Its translation is CASSPFQGTRYNEQFF.

The J gene is TRBJ2-7, the V gene TRBV2, with D possibly being TRBD1 (5 bases). V shed 6 bases and J shed 1 base, with 13 bases lying between them. The CDR3 totals 14 residues. Germline loops: CDR1 SNHLY, CDR2 FYNNEI. Written as DNA, the CDR3 is TGTGCCAGCAGGCGCCTACAGGAATCCTACGAGCAGTACTTC. Translation gives CASRRLQESYEQYF.

This chain connects TRBV7-9 to TRBJ2-1; D may be TRBD1 or TRBD2 (5 bases each). The V and J ends lost 10 bases and 0 bases respectively, with 13 bases between them. Germline CDR1 reads SEHNR; CDR2 reads FQNEAQ (reference sequence). There are 14 residues in the CDR3. As DNA, the CDR3 is TGTGCCACCAGGGCGGGTAGCTCCTACAATGAGCAGTTCTTC. Translating gives CATRAGSSYNEQFF.

The CDR3: CASSQGLAGGVNTGELFF. In DNA, the CDR3 is TGCGCCAGCAGCCAAGGACTAGCGGGGGGCGTTAACACCGGGGAGCTGTTTTTT. The chain recombines TRBV4-3 with TRBJ2-2; 13 bases are shared with TRBD2. The CDR3 contains 18 residues. V lost 1 base, J lost 2 bases, and 4 bases stayed unmatched. The germline V gene encodes CDR1 LGHNA and CDR2 YSLEER.

This clonotype has a handful of counts. J is TRBJ1-2 and V is TRBV12-3 or TRBV12-4, with D hard to call. The CDR3 totals 12 residues. Between the trimmed V and J ends, which lost 6 bases and 1 base, there was a span of 6 bases. The CDR3 sequence is CASRSLNYGYTF. In DNA, the CDR3 is TGTGCCAGCAGAAGTCTTAACTATGGCTACACCTTC.

V usage is TRBV27 and J usage is TRBJ2-3, with D unresolved. CDR3 size: 15 residues. Germline CDR1 and CDR2: MNHEY and SMNVEV (reference sequence). V lost 1 base to trimming and J lost 2 bases, with 10 bases between them. The chain's CDR3 is CASSLYLENTDTQYF. CDR3 sequence (DNA): TGTGCCAGCAGTTTATATTTGGAAAACACAGATACGCAGTATTTT.

The V and J genes are TRBV6-2 or TRBV6-3 and TRBJ2-7; 8 bases align to TRBD2. Germline CDR1 is MNHEY and CDR2 is SVGEGT. This CDR3 is built from 16 residues. The junction had 14 bases not matched to a gene; V was cut back by 3 bases and J by 7 bases. DNA of the CDR3: TGTGCCAGCAGTTATATCAGCGGGAGTTCCTCCTGGGAGCAGTACTTC. It encodes CASSYISGSSSWEQYF.

About this clonotype: A read error may explain this, as a much larger clone is one base away. The V call is TRBV2, the J call TRBJ2-3, with 7 bases aligning to TRBD1. Per the germline V gene, CDR1 is SNHLY and CDR2 is FYNNEI. The CDR3 runs to 14 residues. The CDR3: CGSSEGGRTDTQYF. The DNA of the CDR3 is TGTGGCAGCAGTGAAGGGGGCCGCACAGATACGCAGTATTTT.

This clonotype came up a few times. The chain is built from TRBV7-9 and TRBJ2-1; possibly TRBD1 for D (6 bases). CDR3 length: 14 residues. CDR1 and CDR2 from the germline V gene are SEHNR and FQNEAQ (reference sequence). The V end lost 10 bases, the J end lost 3 bases, and 16 bases lay between the germline ends. CDR3 coding DNA: TGTGCCACCGCCTGGGGGCCAAACTACAATGAGCAGTTCTTC. Protein sequence: CATAWGPNYNEQFF.

This clonotype was counted only a few times. CDR3 nucleotides: TGCAGCGTAGACCCTGGGACTAGCGCCCAAGAGACCCAGTACTTC. Protein sequence: CSVDPGTSAQETQYF. The J gene is TRBJ2-5, the V gene TRBV29-1, with 10 bases aligning to TRBD2. Looked up from germline, CDR1 is SQVTM and CDR2 is ANQGSEA. This CDR3 is 15 amino acids long. Trimming at V came to 6 bases and at J to 1 base, leaving 8 bases not matched to a gene.

The genes are TRBV3-1 and TRBJ2-5; D possibly corresponds to TRBD2 (5 bases). This CDR3 contains 14 residues. CDR1 LGHDT and CDR2 YNNKEL come from the germline V gene (reference sequence). The V and J ends lost 4 bases and 5 bases respectively, with 14 bases between them. The CDR3 nucleotides read TGTGCCAGCAGCCCAATTAGTACGGGGGAGACCCAGTACTTC. The encoded protein is CASSPISTGETQYF.

This clonotype was picked up many times. The chain couples TRBV12-3 or TRBV12-4 to TRBJ1-3; D is ambiguous. V shed 7 bases and J shed 4 bases, with 8 bases lying between them. This CDR3 has 12 residues. The CDR3 loop is CASNLAGNTIYF. The CDR3 DNA reads as TGTGCCAGCAATCTAGCAGGAAACACCATATATTTT.